This T cell receptor (beta chain) stems from a study of beta chain features in type 1 diabetes. Study findings and constraints: Shorter templates might be favored by PCR, and equally so in patients and in controls.

Expressed TCRB transcripts were sequenced because the entire RNA isolate underwent reverse transcription. This table comes from immunoSEQ multiplex PCR, and its TCRdb copy is limited to in-frame clones, with some not included. The data show some 44,000 clones, under 65% seen once. Purities in excess of 95% were seen in all sorted populations. CDR1 and CDR2 (germline): LNHNV, YYDKDF (reference sequence). The CDR3 runs 20 residues. V lost 2 bases and J lost 4; bases outside the gene matches: 19. This clone was detected a few times. Its antigen is unknown. This clonotype originated in a woman aged 18-29 years in good health. The sequenced sample was Tregs from blood. The J gene is TRBJ2-2, the V gene TRBV15; TRBD2 agrees at 7 bases. CDR3 coding DNA: TGTGCCACCAGCAGAACCGCATTATTTCAGACTAGCCCGGGCACCGGGGAGCTGTTTTTT. Translating gives CATSRTALFQTSPGTGELFF. The complete variable domain, with remaining parts taken from reference TRBV15 and TRBJ2-2, reads DAMVIQNPRYQVTQFGKPVTLSCSQTLNHNVMYWYQQKSSQAPKLLFHYYDKDFNNEADTPDNFQSRRPNTSFCFLDIRSPGLGDTAMYLCATSRTALFQTSPGTGELFFGEGSRLTVL.